Listed below are T cell receptor beta chains from one sample, sequenced in a study of pediatric ulcerative colitis. Assay used: immunoSEQ multiplex PCR; TCRdb lists only in-frame clones, some missing. The profile covers tens of thousands of clones, with 60% to 85% appearing a single time and roughly 8.6% taken by the ten largest. Sequenced: gut tissue. The source of these receptors is a boy younger than 18 with severe ulcerative colitis. CDR3s include the opening cysteine and the closing phenylalanine or tryptophan. Each record gives: clone size, J gene, V gene, D gene, CDR3 protein, CDR3 DNA. A D gene is named only where the DNA matches it firmly. Some rows have no size entry. The others give once, few or many, or a class for an expanded clone.

-	TRBJ1-2	TRBV14	-	CASSQARYRGRGYTF	TGTGCCAGCAGCCAAGCACGCTACCGTGGGCGAGGCTACACCTTC
-	TRBJ2-1	TRBV11-2	TRBD1	CASSLNPGTAGNEQFF	TGTGCCAGCAGCTTAAACCCCGGGACAGCCGGAAATGAGCAGTTCTTC
-	TRBJ2-7	TRBV4-1	-	CASSQEPGAYEQYF	TGCGCCAGCAGCCAAGAGCCAGGGGCCTACGAGCAGTACTTC
-	TRBJ1-4	TRBV5-1	-	CASSLSGRGATNEKLFF	TGCGCCAGCAGCTTGTCAGGACGAGGTGCAACTAATGAAAAACTGTTTTTT
-	TRBJ2-3	TRBV5-1	-	CASSLGQQTDTQYF	TGCGCCAGCAGCTTAGGGCAGCAGACAGATACGCAGTATTTT
once	TRBJ2-7	TRBV5-4	TRBD2	CASSSGGSGGGTYEQYF	TGTGCCAGCAGCTCGGGCGGTAGCGGGGGGGGAACCTACGAGCAGTACTTC
once	TRBJ1-3	TRBV19	-	CASPYGTDGNTIYF	TGTGCCAGTCCCTACGGGACGGATGGAAACACCATATATTTT
-	TRBJ1-4	TRBV7-9	-	CASSFMTGGNEKLFF	TGTGCCAGCAGCTTTATGACAGGCGGTAATGAAAAACTGTTTTTT
-	TRBJ2-7	TRBV10-3	TRBD2	CAISGGAGGTSYEQYF	TGTGCCATCAGTGGAGGAGCGGGGGGGACCTCCTACGAGCAGTACTTC
-	TRBJ2-1	TRBV11-3	-	CASSGQGGRNEQFF	TGTGCCAGCAGCGGTCAAGGGGGACGCAATGAGCAGTTCTTC
-	TRBJ2-1	TRBV6-1	-	CASSPTSGGALEQFF	TGTGCCAGCAGCCCGACTAGTGGGGGGGCCCTTGAGCAGTTCTTC
-	TRBJ2-7	TRBV28	-	CATRRVYEQYF	TGTGCCACCCGCAGGGTGTACGAGCAGTACTTC
once	TRBJ2-3	TRBV10-1	-	CASSESVGVADTQYF	TGCGCCAGCAGTGAGTCCGTGGGGGTGGCAGATACGCAGTATTTT
once	TRBJ2-7	TRBV13	-	CASSLPMTGNYEQYF	TGTGCCAGCAGCTTACCAATGACAGGCAACTACGAGCAGTACTTC
-	TRBJ2-2	TRBV11-3	-	CASSATASTGELFF	TGTGCCAGCAGCGCGACAGCTTCCACCGGGGAGCTGTTTTTT
-	TRBJ2-2	TRBV29-1	-	CSVEGGAGELFF	TGCAGCGTTGAGGGGGGCGCCGGGGAGCTGTTTTTT
-	TRBJ2-5	TRBV28	-	CASSWGVVDRETQYF	TGTGCCAGCAGTTGGGGGGTTGTGGACAGGGAGACCCAGTACTTC
-	TRBJ2-7	TRBV7-2	-	CASSPFPGRAYEQYF	TGTGCCAGCAGCCCATTCCCAGGACGCGCCTACGAGCAGTACTTC
once	TRBJ2-3	TRBV4-1	-	CASSQVLGSTDTQYF	TGCGCCAGCAGCCAAGTCCTCGGATCCACAGATACGCAGTATTTT
-	TRBJ1-6	TRBV7-3	TRBD1	CASSLSQGDSPLHF	TGTGCCAGCAGCTTGTCTCAGGGGGATTCACCCCTCCACTTT
-	TRBJ2-2	TRBV9	-	CASRPNLGRNTGELFF	TGTGCCAGCAGACCGAACCTTGGACGGAACACCGGGGAGCTGTTTTTT
-	TRBJ1-2	TRBV10-3	-	CAIREQQPNYGYTF	TGTGCCATCAGGGAACAGCAACCGAACTATGGCTACACCTTC